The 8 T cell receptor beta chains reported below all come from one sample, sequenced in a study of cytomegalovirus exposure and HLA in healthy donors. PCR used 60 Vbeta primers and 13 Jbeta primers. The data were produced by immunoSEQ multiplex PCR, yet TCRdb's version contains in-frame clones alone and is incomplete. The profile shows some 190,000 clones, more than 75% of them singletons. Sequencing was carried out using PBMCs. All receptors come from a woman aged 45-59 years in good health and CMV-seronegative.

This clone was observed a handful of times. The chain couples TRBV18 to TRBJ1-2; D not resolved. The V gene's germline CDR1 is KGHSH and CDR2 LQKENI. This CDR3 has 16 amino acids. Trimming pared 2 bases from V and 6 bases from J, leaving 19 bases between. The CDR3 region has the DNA TGTGCCAGCTCACCAGTCGCCGGGGAATTCGGCAATGGCTACACCTTC. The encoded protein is CASSPVAGEFGNGYTF.

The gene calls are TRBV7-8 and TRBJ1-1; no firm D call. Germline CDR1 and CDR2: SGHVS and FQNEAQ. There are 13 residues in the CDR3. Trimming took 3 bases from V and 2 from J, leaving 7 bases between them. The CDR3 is CASSFEFNTEAFF. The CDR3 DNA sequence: TGTGCCAGCAGCTTCGAGTTTAACACTGAAGCTTTCTTT.

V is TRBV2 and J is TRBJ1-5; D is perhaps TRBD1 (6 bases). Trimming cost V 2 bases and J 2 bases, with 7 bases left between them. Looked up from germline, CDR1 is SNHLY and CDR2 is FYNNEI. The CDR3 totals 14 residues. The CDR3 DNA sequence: TGTGCCAGCAGTGAAAACAGGGGCAATCAGCCCCAGCATTTT. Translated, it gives CASSENRGNQPQHF.

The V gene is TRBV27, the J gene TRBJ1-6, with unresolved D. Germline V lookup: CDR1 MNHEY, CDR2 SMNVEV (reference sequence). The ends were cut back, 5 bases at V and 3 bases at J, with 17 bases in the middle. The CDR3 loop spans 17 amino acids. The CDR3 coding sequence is TGTGCCAGCAGTACACTAGGCCTTTCCCTCTATAATTCACCCCTCCACTTT. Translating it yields CASSTLGLSLYNSPLHF.

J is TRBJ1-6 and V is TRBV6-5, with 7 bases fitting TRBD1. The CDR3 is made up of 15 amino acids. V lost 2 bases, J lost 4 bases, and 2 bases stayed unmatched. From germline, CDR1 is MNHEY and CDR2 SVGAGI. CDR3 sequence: CASSYRGQYNSPLHF. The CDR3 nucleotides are TGTGCCAGCAGTTACCGGGGACAGTATAATTCACCCCTCCACTTT.

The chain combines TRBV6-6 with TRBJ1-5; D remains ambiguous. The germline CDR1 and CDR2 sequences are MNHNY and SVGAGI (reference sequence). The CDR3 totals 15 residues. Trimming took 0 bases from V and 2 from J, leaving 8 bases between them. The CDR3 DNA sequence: TGTGCCAGCAGTTACTCCCAGGCAGGCAATCAGCCCCAGCATTTT. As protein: CASSYSQAGNQPQHF.

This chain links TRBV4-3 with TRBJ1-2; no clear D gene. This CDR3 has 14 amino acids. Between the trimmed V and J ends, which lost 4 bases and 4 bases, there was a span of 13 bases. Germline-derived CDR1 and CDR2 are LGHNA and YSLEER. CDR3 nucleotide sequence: TGCGCCAGCAGCCGTAGCGAGGGTGCCTATGGCTACACCTTC. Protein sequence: CASSRSEGAYGYTF.

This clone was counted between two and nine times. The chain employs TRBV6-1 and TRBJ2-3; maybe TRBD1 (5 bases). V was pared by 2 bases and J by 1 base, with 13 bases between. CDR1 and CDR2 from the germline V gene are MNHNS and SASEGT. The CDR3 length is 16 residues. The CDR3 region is CASSEQGRSGTDTQYF. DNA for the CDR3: TGTGCCAGCAGTGAACAGGGCCGTAGTGGCACAGATACGCAGTATTTT.